The clone carrying this TCR beta chain was recorded many times. The antigen remains unidentified. What was amplified from RNA transcripts were TCR beta CDR3 regions. During a first-round RT-PCR of the TCR CDR3, the HTBI primer set was used. TCRdb re-called the multiplex PCR reads through MiXCR, storing one row per CDR3 protein. The sample contains hundreds of thousands of distinct CDR3 sequences, around 13% of which appear only once. This record belongs to a study of T cells in Graves' hyperthyroidism and ophthalmopathy. In the study overall: Prior to any treatment, at the point of initial diagnosis, peripheral blood was collected. Study-wide results and limits: With a median lead of about six months before onset, the model predicted ophthalmopathy. In blood, most of the thyroid clonotypes expanded above 0.001 were also present.

The CDR3 has 14 amino acids. Deletions cut 1 base from V and 1 base from J, with 7 bases between. CDR1 and CDR2 (germline): SGHAT, FQNNGV. Fresh 10 ml peripheral blood yielded PBMCs. The receptor was isolated from a woman in her forties or fifties with Graves' ophthalmopathy. The chain uses TRBV11-2 and TRBJ1-1; D is uncertain. The specimen was blood. The CDR3 bases are TGTGCCAGCAGCTTAGCCGGCACGAACACTGAAGCTTTCTTT. Translated, it gives CASSLAGTNTEAFF.